Listed here are 26 T cell receptor beta chains from one sample, sequenced in a study of T cell repertoires in cytomegalovirus infection. For these receptors, no antigen is known. TCRdb re-called the reads with MiXCR, one entry per CDR3 protein. The data hold about 920,000 distinct CDR3 sequences, with under 40% observed a single time. The sample in question was cultured CD8+ T cells from PBMCs, obtained from culture after CMV antigen stimulation. The receptor source for this set is a human donor in good health (CMV status not recorded). Some clones in this sample may be carry-over from other donors' samples.

This clonotype was counted once. The chain is built from TRBV28 and TRBJ2-5; 8 nucleotides agree with TRBD1. The V segment lost 4 bases and the J segment 2 bases; nucleotides outside the gene matches: 6. Germline V gene lookup returns CDR1 MDHEN and CDR2 SYDVKM. The CDR3 runs 15 residues. The CDR3: CASSSRQGFQETQYF. The CDR3 coding sequence is TGTGCCAGCAGTTCACGACAGGGGTTTCAAGAGACCCAGTACTTC.

The gene calls are TRBV20-1 and TRBJ1-5; D is undetermined. CDR3 length: 15 amino acids. Between the trimmed V and J ends, which lost 3 bases and 4 bases, there was a span of 16 bases. Germline CDR1 DFQATT, CDR2 SNEGSKA (reference sequence). CDR3 in amino acids: CSASLGGVRNQPQHF. The CDR3 nucleotides read TGCAGTGCTAGCTTGGGCGGAGTAAGAAATCAGCCCCAGCATTTT.

This clonotype has just a few counts. This chain connects TRBV15 to TRBJ2-7; 7 bases align to TRBD1. In germline, CDR1 is LNHNV, CDR2 YYDKDF (reference sequence). V dropped 4 bases and J dropped 0; count of bases not matched to a gene: 6. The CDR3 extends over 15 amino acids. The CDR3 region has the DNA TGTGCCACCAGCAAAGATCGGACAGGCTCCTACGAGCAGTACTTC. It translates to CATSKDRTGSYEQYF. The complete variable domain, with remaining parts taken from reference TRBV15 and TRBJ2-7, reads DAMVIQNPRYQVTQFGKPVTLSCSQTLNHNVMYWYQQKSSQAPKLLFHYYDKDFNNEADTPDNFQSRRPNTSFCFLDIRSPGLGDTAMYLCATSKDRTGSYEQYFGPGTRLTVT.

This rearrangement joins TRBV19 to TRBJ2-7, with 8 bases matching TRBD1. This CDR3 comprises 15 residues. V trimming: 2 bases; J trimming: 6 bases; junction bases outside the gene matches: 9. The germline gives CDR1 LNHDA, CDR2 SQIVND (reference sequence). DNA for the CDR3: TGTGCCAGTAGTATACGACGACAGGGGAGATGCGAGCAGTACGTC. Encoded protein: CASSIRRQGRCEQYV.

This chain joins TRBV6-2 or TRBV6-3 and TRBJ2-7; D possibly corresponds to TRBD1 (6 bases). Germline CDR1 reads MNHEY; CDR2 reads SVGEGT. V was clipped by 3 bases and J by 3 bases, with 12 bases between them. This CDR3 is built from 14 residues. CDR3 sequence (DNA): TGTGCCAGCAGTTATCGACAGGTTGACTACGAGCAGTACTTC. Amino acids: CASSYRQVDYEQYF.

CDR3 bases: TGCAGTGCTAGAGACAGGGGGCGGTTTGGCTACGAGCAGTACTTC. Translating it yields CSARDRGRFGYEQYF. The genes are TRBV20-1 and TRBJ2-7, with 8 nucleotides matching TRBD1. Trimming at V came to 0 bases and at J to 3 bases, leaving 7 bases not matched to a gene. Germline V gives CDR1 DFQATT, CDR2 SNEGSKA (reference sequence). The CDR3 has 15 amino acids.

At least ten counts were recorded for this clonotype. The chain carries TRBV7-3 and TRBJ1-1, with D possibly matching TRBD1 (5 bases). The V gene's germline CDR1 is SGHTA and CDR2 FQGTGA. CDR3 length equals 15 residues. The V end was cut by 1 base, the J end by 3 bases, with 12 bases between. The CDR3 DNA reads as TGTGCCAGCAGCTTAAGCGGAGAGGGGTACACTGAAGCTTTCTTT. Amino acid sequence: CASSLSGEGYTEAFF.

The chain recombines TRBV7-2 with TRBJ1-2; TRBD1 matches at 7 bases. Germline-derived CDR1 and CDR2 are SGHTA and FQGNSA. This CDR3 is 15 amino acids long. Trimming removed 1 base from V and 3 bases from J; junction bases left unmatched: 5. CDR3 bases: TGTGCCAGCAGCTTAGAGCCAGGGGGGGACTATGGCTACACCTTC. It codes for CASSLEPGGDYGYTF. Looking up the rest from reference TRBV7-2 and TRBJ1-2 gives the full variable domain: GAGVSQSPSNKVTEKGKDVELRCDPISGHTALYWYRQSLGQGLEFLIYFQGNSAPDKSGLPSDRFSAERTGGSVSTLTIQRTQQEDSAVYLCASSLEPGGDYGYTFGSGTRLTVV.

This chain connects TRBV19 to TRBJ2-7; D may be TRBD1 (6 bases). CDR1 is LNHDA, CDR2 SQIVND, per germline (reference sequence). This CDR3 region has 13 residues. Trimming took 3 bases from V and 6 from J, leaving 12 bases between them. The CDR3 loop is CASSMSGVSEQYV. CDR3 nucleotide sequence: TGTGCCAGTAGTATGTCAGGGGTCAGCGAGCAGTACGTC.

The V call is TRBV28, the J call TRBJ2-1, with D tentatively TRBD2 (6 bases). Germline assignment: CDR1 MDHEN and CDR2 SYDVKM. This CDR3 has 14 residues. V lost 9 bases, J lost 8 bases, and 20 bases lay in between. The DNA for the CDR3 is TGTGCCAGTAGGAGGGCCCGGGGGAAGGATGAGCAGTTCTTC. Its translation: CASRRARGKDEQFF.

V usage is TRBV7-6 and J usage is TRBJ1-4; no clear D gene. Trimming removed 3 bases from V and 2 bases from J, with 13 bases in between. Germline V CDR1 and CDR2: SGHVS, FNYEAQ. This CDR3 has 16 amino acids. The CDR3, as DNA: TGTGCCAGCAGCTTGAGGATAGTAACGACTAATGAAAAACTGTTTTTT. Protein product: CASSLRIVTTNEKLFF.

The genes are TRBV6-6 and TRBJ2-1, with 7 bases identical to TRBD1. With 5 bases clipped from V and 7 bases from J, the junction kept 5 bases outside the gene matches. The germline V gene has CDR1 MNHNY and CDR2 SVGAGI (reference sequence). This CDR3 is built from 13 residues. The CDR3 here is CASSDYRGNEQFF. DNA of the CDR3: TGTGCCAGCAGTGATTACAGGGGAAATGAGCAGTTCTTC.

The chain carries TRBV6-5 and TRBJ2-2; 9 bases map to TRBD2. V was pared by 0 bases and J by 0 bases, with 2 bases of the junction left unmatched. The length of the CDR3 is 17 residues. Germline loops: CDR1 MNHEY, CDR2 SVGAGI. DNA for the CDR3: TGTGCCAGCAGTTACTCCCAGCGGGGGGCGAACACCGGGGAGCTGTTTTTT. Translated, it gives CASSYSQRGANTGELFF.

The chain employs TRBV4-2 and TRBJ1-2; no clear D. Germline CDR1 is LGHNA and CDR2 is YNFKEQ. There are 13 residues in the CDR3. Trimming left V 2 bases short and J 8 bases short, with 12 bases between. In DNA form, the CDR3 reads TGTGCCAGCAGCCAATATGACGGACGGGGCTACACCTTC. Translation gives CASSQYDGRGYTF.

There are many counts of this clonotype. The chain recombines TRBV7-9 with TRBJ2-1, with TRBD2 matching over 8 bases. The germline CDR1 and CDR2 sequences are SEHNR and FQNEAQ (reference sequence). The CDR3 is 16 residues long. J was trimmed by 4 bases and V by 2 bases; bases with no gene match: 7. CDR3 amino acids: CASSLNGGGLYNEQFF. CDR3 nucleotide sequence: TGTGCCAGCAGCTTAAACGGGGGGGGATTGTACAATGAGCAGTTCTTC.

This clonotype was seen a few times. This chain uses TRBV20-1 with TRBJ1-2; no reliable D call. The CDR3 runs to 13 residues. V gave up 3 bases and J gave up 2 bases, with 10 bases separating them. Germline V gives CDR1 DFQATT, CDR2 SNEGSKA (reference sequence). The CDR3 nucleotides are TGCAGTGCTAGCGGTCCGGTCAACTATGGCTACACCTTC. The encoded protein is CSASGPVNYGYTF.

This chain joins TRBV7-9 and TRBJ2-2, with D possibly being TRBD1 (5 bases). The CDR3 length is 15 residues. The ends were cut back, 5 bases at V and 3 bases at J, with 13 bases in the middle. The germline gives CDR1 SEHNR, CDR2 FQNEAQ (reference sequence). The CDR3 DNA is TGTGCCAGCAGCCCCTGGACACGGGACACCGGGGAGCTGTTTTTT. This gives the protein CASSPWTRDTGELFF. The full variable domain, rest sourced from reference TRBV7-9 and TRBJ2-2, is DTGVSQNPRHKITKRGQNVTFRCDPISEHNRLYWYRQTLGQGPEFLTYFQNEAQLEKSRLLSDRFSAERPKGSFSTLEIQRTEQGDSAMYLCASSPWTRDTGELFFGEGSRLTVL.

The CDR3: CASSLKDRGAYNEQFF. The CDR3 DNA sequence: TGTGCCAGCAGCTTAAAGGACAGGGGGGCATACAATGAGCAGTTCTTC. The V gene is TRBV5-4, the J gene TRBJ2-1, with 10 bases matching TRBD1. V trimming: 2 bases; J trimming: 4 bases; junction bases outside the gene matches: 6. Germline lookup yields CDR1 SGHNT and CDR2 YYREEE (reference sequence). The CDR3 contains 16 residues.

The rearrangement joins TRBV29-1 to TRBJ2-2, with a possible D match to TRBD2 (5 bases). CDR1 and CDR2 from the germline V gene are SQVTM and ANQGSEA. Trimming removed 7 bases from V and 0 bases from J, with 9 bases in between. The CDR3 has 13 amino acids. CDR3 bases: TGCAGCGCTAGCATAGCGAACACCGGGGAGCTGTTTTTT. Its translation is CSASIANTGELFF.

Only a few counts were recorded for this clonotype. The V and J genes are TRBV27 and TRBJ2-1; 9 nucleotides align to TRBD2. This CDR3 is 18 amino acids long. The trim removed 3 bases at V and 5 bases at J, leaving 14 bases unmatched. Per the germline V gene, CDR1 is MNHEY and CDR2 is SMNVEV (reference sequence). CDR3 sequence reads: CASSLKAPLAGGNNEQFF. In nucleotides, the CDR3 is TGTGCCAGCAGTTTGAAGGCCCCCCTGGCGGGGGGGAACAATGAGCAGTTCTTC.

This clonotype appeared once. This rearrangement joins TRBV7-9 to TRBJ1-1, with no clear D. Between the trimmed V and J ends, which lost 5 bases and 7 bases, there was a span of 14 bases. CDR1 is SEHNR, CDR2 FQNEAQ, per germline (reference sequence). The CDR3 contains 13 residues. CDR3 bases: TGTGCCAGCAGCCACGGGCCTGCTATTGAAGCTTTCTTT. Translated: CASSHGPAIEAFF.

This sequence joins TRBV6-5 and TRBJ2-1, with TRBD2 identical over 9 bases. The germline CDR1 and CDR2 sequences are MNHEY and SVGAGI. The ends lost 8 bases at V and 6 bases at J; junction bases unmatched: 5. CDR3 length equals 13 residues. The CDR3 coding sequence is TGTGCCAGCGGGCTAGCGGGGACCAATGAGCAGTTCTTC. It specifies CASGLAGTNEQFF.

This clonotype was detected only a few times. This chain links TRBV2 with TRBJ1-5; D remains ambiguous. Germline assignment: CDR1 SNHLY and CDR2 FYNNEI. This CDR3 region has 14 residues. Deletions cut 6 bases from V and 5 bases from J, with 14 bases between. The CDR3 region has the DNA TGTGCCAGCAGCGAGGGCAGGACTTATCAGCCCCAGCATTTT. It is translated as CASSEGRTYQPQHF. Drawing the rest from reference TRBV2 and TRBJ1-5, the complete variable domain is EPEVTQTPSHQVTQMGQEVILRCVPISNHLYFYWYRQILGQKVEFLVSFYNNEISEKSEIFDDQFSVERPDGSNFTLKIRSTKLEDSAMYFCASSEGRTYQPQHFGDGTRLSIL.

The chain couples TRBV27 to TRBJ2-5; 7 bases fit TRBD2. Germline lookup yields CDR1 MNHEY and CDR2 SMNVEV (reference sequence). V lost 6 bases to trimming and J lost 5 bases; unmatched junction nucleotides: 6. The CDR3 is made up of 13 amino acids. The DNA of the CDR3 is TGTGCCAGCAGCGGACTAGTCGGGGAGACCCAGTACTTC. Protein: CASSGLVGETQYF.

There are many counts of this clonotype. The rearrangement joins TRBV7-6 to TRBJ2-5; 9 nucleotides agree with TRBD1. The CDR3 runs 16 residues. Unmatched junction bases numbered 8, after V lost 1 base and J lost 5 bases. The germline V gene has CDR1 SGHVS and CDR2 FNYEAQ. CDR3 region: CASSLEGQGRGETQYF. The CDR3 coding sequence is TGTGCCAGCAGCTTAGAGGGACAGGGCCGAGGGGAGACCCAGTACTTC.

This clonotype has just a few counts. This sequence joins TRBV25-1 and TRBJ1-1; D unresolved. Per the germline V gene, CDR1 is MGHDK and CDR2 is SYGVNS. Trimming removed 6 bases from V and 6 bases from J, with 11 bases in between. The CDR3 consists of 12 residues. The CDR3 nucleotides read TGTGCCAGCAGCTCCGGTTTCCCTGAAGCTTTCTTT. Translation: CASSSGFPEAFF.